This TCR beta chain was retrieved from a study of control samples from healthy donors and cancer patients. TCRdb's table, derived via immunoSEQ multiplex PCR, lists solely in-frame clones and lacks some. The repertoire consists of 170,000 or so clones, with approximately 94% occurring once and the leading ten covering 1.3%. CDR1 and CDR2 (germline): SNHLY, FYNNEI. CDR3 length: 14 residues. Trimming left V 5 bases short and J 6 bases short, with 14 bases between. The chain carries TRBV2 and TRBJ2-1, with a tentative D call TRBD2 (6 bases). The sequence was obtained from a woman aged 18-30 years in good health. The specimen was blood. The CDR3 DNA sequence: TGTGCCAGCAGTCCTCGACTAGGCGGCAATGAGCAGTTCTTC. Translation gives CASSPRLGGNEQFF.